The 17 T cell receptor beta chains presented below share a single source sample, sequenced in a study of CD8+CD57+ T cells in acquired aplastic anemia. The authors sequenced patients whose flow cytometry had shown CD8+CD57+ cell expansion. Genomic DNA constituted the template upon which TCR beta VDJ and CDR3 profiling was performed. Each CDR3 protein is one row after TCRdb ran MiXCR on the reads. The sample records 150,000 or so distinct CDR3 sequences, more than 40% being singletons. The specimen sequenced was sorted CD4+, CD8+, or CD8+CD57+ T cells (not recorded which) from PBMCs. All receptors come from a human donor with aplastic anemia.

Details on this clonotype: A much more abundant neighbour one base away suggests this may be a read error. This chain links TRBV9 with TRBJ1-2; perhaps TRBD1 as D (5 bases). The CDR3 sequence is 16 residues long. From germline, CDR1 is SGDLS and CDR2 YYNGEE. The DNA of the CDR3 is TGTGCCAGCAGCGATCGAGGCAGGGAGTATAACTATGACTACACCTTC. Its translation: CASSDRGREYNYDYTF. Full variable domain (rest looked up from reference TRBV9 and TRBJ1-2): DSGVTQTPKHLITATGQRVTLRCSPRSGDLSVYWYQQSLDQGLQFLIQYYNGEERAKGNILERFSAQQFPDLHSELNLSSLELGDSALYFCASSDRGREYNYDYTFGSGTRLTVV.

This clonotype was picked up a small number of times. The chain has TRBV15 and TRBJ2-7; D is possibly TRBD1 or TRBD2 (5 bases each). The germline V gene has CDR1 LNHNV and CDR2 YYDKDF (reference sequence). This CDR3 region has 19 residues. Trimming cost V 0 bases and J 2 bases, with 23 bases left between them. CDR3 protein: CATSRDGTGGAGRAYEQYF. CDR3 DNA sequence: TGTGCCACCAGCAGAGACGGAACCGGTGGGGCGGGCCGTGCCTACGAGCAGTACTTC.

The V call is TRBV7-2, the J call TRBJ2-2; D is ambiguous. Germline lookup yields CDR1 SGHTA and CDR2 FQGNSA. The CDR3 runs 13 residues. V was clipped by 1 base and J by 7 bases, with 7 bases between them. CDR3 coding DNA: TGTGCCAGCAGCTTAGTCGACGGCGGGGAGCTGTTTTTT. Its protein product is CASSLVDGGELFF.

This clonotype was counted only a few times. The rearrangement joins TRBV24-1 to TRBJ2-7; D gene unclear. Trimming removed 1 base at V and 3 bases at J, with 12 bases between. Germline assignment: CDR1 KGHDR and CDR2 SFDVKD. This CDR3 is 15 amino acids long. The CDR3 loop is CATSDFTARGYEQYF. In DNA, the CDR3 is TGTGCCACCAGTGATTTCACAGCCAGAGGCTACGAGCAGTACTTC.

This clonotype showed up many times. The chain combines TRBV12-3 or TRBV12-4 with TRBJ1-2; D not resolved. This CDR3 has 14 residues. Trimming removed 2 bases at V and 3 bases at J, with 10 bases between. In nucleotides, the CDR3 is TGTGCCAGCAGTTTAAATGTGCAATACTATGGCTACACCTTC. This encodes CASSLNVQYYGYTF.

This clonotype was detected many times. V usage is TRBV4-3 and J usage is TRBJ2-7; maybe TRBD2 (5 bases). The germline CDR1 and CDR2 sequences are LGHNA and YSLEER. V was shortened by 0 bases and J by 3 bases, with 9 bases between the two germline ends. The CDR3 totals 14 residues. CDR3 coding DNA: TGCGCCAGCAGCCAAGATTCTCGGGGCTACGAGCAGTACTTC. Protein sequence: CASSQDSRGYEQYF.

This clonotype was counted ten times or more. The CDR3 DNA reads TGTGCCACCAGCGGGGGGGGCAGGGAGGGCTATGAGCAGTTCTTC. Amino acid sequence: CATSGGGREGYEQFF. The chain joins TRBV15 to TRBJ2-1; tentative D call: TRBD2 (7 bases). The V and J ends lost 5 bases and 8 bases respectively, with 19 bases between them. The germline V gene encodes CDR1 LNHNV and CDR2 YYDKDF (reference sequence). The CDR3 totals 15 residues.

This clonotype has a count of ten or more. CDR3 DNA: TGTGCCAGTGGCGGGACCCTCACCTCACTATCCTACGAGCAGTACTTC. It encodes CASGGTLTSLSYEQYF. The chain carries TRBV2 and TRBJ2-7; a weak D match, TRBD2 (6 bases). V was shortened by 9 bases and J by 1 base, with 22 bases between the two germline ends. The CDR3 totals 16 residues. CDR1 is SNHLY, CDR2 FYNNEI, per germline.

In regard to this clonotype: One junction end disagrees with the germline gene, perhaps due to a read error. V gene TRBV9 combines with J gene TRBJ2-7; D perhaps matches TRBD1 (5 bases). The J call may be mistaken, given a closer DNA end match to TRBJ2-5. The germline V gene encodes CDR1 SGDLS and CDR2 YYNGEE. The CDR3 runs to 15 residues. CDR3: CTSSVGVTTQETQYF. The CDR3, as DNA: TGTACCAGCAGCGTAGGGGTGACAACTCAAGAGACCCAGTACTTC.

A word on this clonotype: One junction end does not reproduce the germline sequence, and a read error may be involved. This chain joins TRBV6-1 and TRBJ1-1; unclear D gene. CDR1 and CDR2 from the germline V gene are MNHNS and SASEGT. The CDR3 extends over 15 amino acids. CDR3 in amino acids: CASSEPPDLNTGAFF. The CDR3 DNA reads TGTGCCAGCAGTGAGCCCCCCGACTTGAACACTGGAGCTTTCTTT.

This clonotype was seen many times. The V and J genes are TRBV9 and TRBJ1-2; TRBD1 is a possible D gene (6 bases). CDR1 and CDR2 (germline): SGDLS, YYNGEE. The CDR3 is 17 amino acids. The V end was cut by 0 bases, the J end by 1 base, with 16 bases between. CDR3 residues: CASSVATGGGHNYGYTF. CDR3 nucleotide sequence: TGTGCCAGCAGCGTAGCTACAGGCGGGGGGCATAACTATGGCTACACCTTC.

At least ten counts were recorded for this clonotype. The J gene is TRBJ1-2, the V gene TRBV6-2 or TRBV6-3; D is unclear. V gave up 2 bases and J gave up 8 bases, with 9 bases separating them. Germline CDR1 and CDR2: MNHEY and SVGEGT. The CDR3 spans 12 residues. This chain's CDR3 is CASSYGRAGYTF. The CDR3 nucleotides read TGTGCCAGCAGTTACGGACGAGCGGGCTACACCTTC.

This clonotype was counted between two and nine times. The chain links TRBV24-1 to TRBJ2-7; the D gene is possibly TRBD2 (6 bases). The CDR3 covers 12 residues. The germline V gene encodes CDR1 KGHDR and CDR2 SFDVKD. With 7 bases removed from V and 4 bases from J, the gap between germline ends came to 10 bases. CDR3 region: CATSSGGYEQYF. CDR3 in DNA: TGTGCCACCAGCTCCGGGGGATACGAGCAGTACTTC.

J is TRBJ2-1 and V is TRBV2; 8 bases align to TRBD2. The CDR3 length is 15 residues. Germline CDR1 reads SNHLY; CDR2 reads FYNNEI. The V gene end was trimmed by 8 bases and the J gene end by 2 bases; junction bases not matched to a gene: 8. The CDR3 nucleotides read TGTGCCAGCGTAGAAGGACTAGCCACCTACAATGAGCAGTTCTTC. Its protein is CASVEGLATYNEQFF.

This clonotype was found many times. The V and J genes are TRBV6-1 and TRBJ2-1; D is possibly TRBD2 (5 bases). Trimming shortened V by 8 bases and J by 5 bases, and 13 bases separated the two germline ends. The CDR3 runs 13 residues. Germline CDR1 MNHNS, CDR2 SASEGT. As DNA, the CDR3 is TGTGCCAGCGCCCCGGGAACTAACAATGAGCAGTTCTTC. Amino acids: CASAPGTNNEQFF.

This clonotype was counted many times. DNA for the CDR3: TGCGCCAGCAGCACCGCGGGGGGCTATAATTCACCCCTCCACTTT. Translating gives CASSTAGGYNSPLHF. The chain employs TRBV5-1 and TRBJ1-6; weak D call: TRBD1 (5 bases). Germline lookup yields CDR1 SGHRS and CDR2 YFSETQ. V dropped 4 bases and J dropped 3 bases, with 11 bases sitting between them. The CDR3 runs 15 residues.

In this sample, this clonotype turned up once. A junction end diverges from the germline sequence, so it may reflect a read error. The rearrangement links TRBV7-3 to TRBJ2-7; TRBD1 is a possible D gene (6 bases). Germline V gene lookup returns CDR1 SGHTA and CDR2 FQGTGA. The CDR3 is made up of 11 amino acids. Here the CDR3 DNA reads TGTGCCGCAGGGGCGGCCTACGGGCAGTACTTC. Encoded protein: CAAGAAYGQYF.